These T cell receptor beta chains were read from a single sample in a study of blood T cell repertoires in COVID-19. Assay: immunoSEQ multiplex PCR; the TCRdb copy retains only in-frame clones and omits some. The sample holds 200,000 or so clones, approximately 83% seen once. The sequenced material came from peripheral blood. These receptors came from a human donor with active or convalescent COVID-19. The donor label of this sample is uncertain. Each CDR3 is given with its conserved first and last residue. A D gene is named only where the DNA matches it firmly. The size field is filled for only some rows; it gives once, few, many or a size class.

j_call clone_size d_call v_call cdr3_nt cdr3_aa
TRBJ1-1 . TRBD1 TRBV5-1 TGCGCCAGCAGGGCCGGGACAGGGGAGGATGAAGCTTTCTTT CASRAGTGEDEAFF
TRBJ1-4 . . TRBV7-2 TGTGCCAGCAGCTTAGGTGGTCGGGGGGGGCCAGCAACTAATGAAAAACTGTTTTTT CASSLGGRGGPATNEKLFF
TRBJ1-1 . . TRBV5-6 TGTGCCAGCAGCCGACAGTGGCCTGAAGCTTTCTTT CASSRQWPEAFF
TRBJ1-3 . . TRBV7-9 TGTGCCAGCAGCCCGTTTGGACAGTCTGGAAACACCATATATTTT CASSPFGQSGNTIYF
TRBJ2-5 once TRBD1 TRBV2 TGTGCCAGCAGCGCAGGGACAGGCCTTCGGGAGACCCAGTACTTC CASSAGTGLRETQYF
TRBJ2-6 . . TRBV5-4 TGTGCCAGCAGCCCTAGCTCTGGGGCCAACGTCCTGACTTTC CASSPSSGANVLTF
TRBJ2-2 once . TRBV7-2 TGTGCCAGCAGCTTTAGGGCGGGGGCCCCCGGGGAGCTGTTTTTT CASSFRAGAPGELFF
TRBJ1-3 . . TRBV27 TGTGCCAGCAGGCAGGATTCTGGAAACACCATATATTTT CASRQDSGNTIYF
TRBJ1-2 . . TRBV19 TGTGCCAGTAGTATAGAGGCAGGGGTTGGCTACACCTTC CASSIEAGVGYTF
TRBJ2-3 . TRBD2 TRBV14 TGTGCCAGCAGCCTTAGCGGGAGAAGAGATACGCAGTATTTT CASSLSGRRDTQYF
TRBJ2-7 . . TRBV14 TGTGCCAGCAGCCAAGCAGGGAGGCTACGGAGCTACGAGCAGTACTTC CASSQAGRLRSYEQYF
TRBJ1-2 . . TRBV25-1 TGTGCCAGCAGTGAGAGGCTACGAGGGAGTTACACCTTC CASSERLRGSYTF
TRBJ2-7 . TRBD1 TRBV6-2/TRBV6-3 TGTGCCAGCAGTCGACCCGACAGGGGAAAATACGAGCAGTACTTC CASSRPDRGKYEQYF
TRBJ1-5 . . TRBV7-9 TGTGCCAGCAGCTTAACTGATCAGCCCCAGCATTTT CASSLTDQPQHF
TRBJ1-1 . . TRBV5-1 TGCGCCAGCAGGGGGGCCCTGGACACTGAAGCTTTCTTT CASRGALDTEAFF
TRBJ1-3 . TRBD1 TRBV10-2 TGCGCCAGCAGGGCAGGGGGCGCCGGGAACACCATATATTTT CASRAGGAGNTIYF
TRBJ2-1 . TRBD1 TRBV24-1 TGTGCCACCAGTAAGGCCGGGACAGGCTCCTACAATGAGCAGTTCTTC CATSKAGTGSYNEQFF
TRBJ1-5 . . TRBV10-3 TGTGCCATCAGTGATCTGGCAGATAGCAATCAGCCCCAGCATTTT CAISDLADSNQPQHF
TRBJ2-5 . . TRBV9 TGTGCCAGCAGCAACCGACAGGGGGCTAGCGGGAGTCGGCAAGAGACCCAGTACTTC CASSNRQGASGSRQETQYF
TRBJ2-1 . TRBD2 TRBV13 TGTGCCAGCAGGGGGCGAGGAGACAGACTAGCGGGGCGAGACTACAATGAGCAGTTCTTC CASRGRGDRLAGRDYNEQFF
TRBJ1-2 . TRBD1 TRBV7-2 TGTGCCAGCAGCTTAGGGAACAGGGGGCTAGACTATGGCTACACCTTC CASSLGNRGLDYGYTF
TRBJ2-2 few . TRBV4-1 TGCGCCAGCAGCCGTGGACACGGGGAGCTGTTTTTT CASSRGHGELFF
TRBJ2-2 . . TRBV5-4 TGTGCCAGCAGCTTGGGGGGGGCCGGGGAGCTGTTTTTT CASSLGGAGELFF
TRBJ2-5 . TRBD2 TRBV5-1 TGCGCCAGCAGCCCCCAGACTAGCGGGGGGTTGGAGACCCAGTACTTC CASSPQTSGGLETQYF